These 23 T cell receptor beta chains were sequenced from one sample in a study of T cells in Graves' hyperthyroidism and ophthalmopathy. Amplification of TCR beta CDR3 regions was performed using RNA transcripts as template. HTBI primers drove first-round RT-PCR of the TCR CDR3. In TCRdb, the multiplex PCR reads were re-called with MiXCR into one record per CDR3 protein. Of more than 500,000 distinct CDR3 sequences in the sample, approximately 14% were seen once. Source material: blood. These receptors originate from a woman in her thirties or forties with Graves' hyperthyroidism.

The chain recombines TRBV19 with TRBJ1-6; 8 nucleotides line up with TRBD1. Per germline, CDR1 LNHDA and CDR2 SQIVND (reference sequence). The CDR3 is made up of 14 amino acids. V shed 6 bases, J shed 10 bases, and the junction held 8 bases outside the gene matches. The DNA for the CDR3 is TGTGCCAGTAGGAGTCTCAGGGGGCTCTCACCCCTCCACTTT. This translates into CASRSLRGLSPLHF.

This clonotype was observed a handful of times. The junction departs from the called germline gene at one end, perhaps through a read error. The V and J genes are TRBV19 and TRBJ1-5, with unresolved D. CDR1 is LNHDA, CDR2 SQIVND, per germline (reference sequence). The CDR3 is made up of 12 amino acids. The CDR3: CASSIDRGPQHF. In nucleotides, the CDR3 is TGTGCCAGTAGTATAGATCGTGGGCCCCAGCACTTT.

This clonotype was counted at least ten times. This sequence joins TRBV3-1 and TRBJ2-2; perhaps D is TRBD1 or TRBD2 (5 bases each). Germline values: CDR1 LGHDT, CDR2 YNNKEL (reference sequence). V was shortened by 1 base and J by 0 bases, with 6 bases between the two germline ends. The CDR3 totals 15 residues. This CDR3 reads CASSQGGTNTGELFF. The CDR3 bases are TGTGCCAGCAGCCAAGGGGGGACGAACACCGGGGAGCTGTTTTTT.

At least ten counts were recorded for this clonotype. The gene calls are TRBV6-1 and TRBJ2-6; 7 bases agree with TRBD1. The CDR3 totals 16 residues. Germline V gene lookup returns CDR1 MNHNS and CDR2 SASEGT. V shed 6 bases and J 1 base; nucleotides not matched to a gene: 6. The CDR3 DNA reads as TGTGCCAGCAGCGTGGGACAGCCGTCTGGGGCCAACGTCCTGACTTTC. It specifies CASSVGQPSGANVLTF.

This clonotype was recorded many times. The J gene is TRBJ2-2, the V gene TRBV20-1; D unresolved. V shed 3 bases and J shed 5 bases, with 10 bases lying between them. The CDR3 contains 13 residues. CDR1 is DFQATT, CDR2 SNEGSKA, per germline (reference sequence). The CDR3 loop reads CSARGRITGELFF. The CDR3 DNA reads TGCAGTGCTAGGGGCCGGATTACCGGGGAGCTGTTTTTT.

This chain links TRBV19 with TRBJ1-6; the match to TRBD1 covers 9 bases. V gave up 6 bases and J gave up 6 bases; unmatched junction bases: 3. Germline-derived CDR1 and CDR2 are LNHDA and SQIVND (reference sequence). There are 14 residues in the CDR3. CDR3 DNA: TGTGCCAGTAGGGACAGGGGAAGTAATTCACCCCTCCACTTT. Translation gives CASRDRGSNSPLHF.

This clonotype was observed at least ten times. CDR3 DNA sequence: TGTGCCAGCAGCCAAGATCAAAATAATTCACCCCTCCACTTT. It encodes CASSQDQNNSPLHF. The V call is TRBV3-1, the J call TRBJ1-6; D gene unclear. V was clipped by 0 bases and J by 5 bases, with 5 bases between them. The germline V gene has CDR1 LGHDT and CDR2 YNNKEL (reference sequence). This CDR3 region has 14 residues.

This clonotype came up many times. The CDR3: CASSISLRPAGDNEQFF. CDR3 DNA: TGTGCCAGCAGCATTAGTCTACGTCCAGCGGGAGACAATGAGCAGTTCTTC. The chain links TRBV6-1 to TRBJ2-1; 8 bases fit TRBD2. Germline CDR1 and CDR2: MNHNS and SASEGT. This CDR3 has 17 amino acids. Trimming cost V 6 bases and J 5 bases; bases outside gene matches: 15.

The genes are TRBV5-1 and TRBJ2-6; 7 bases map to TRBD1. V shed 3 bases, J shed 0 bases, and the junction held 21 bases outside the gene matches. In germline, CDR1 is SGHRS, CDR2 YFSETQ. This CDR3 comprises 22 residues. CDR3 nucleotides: TGCGCCAGCAGCTCTCCGACGGGACAGACACCTTTTTCCCTCTCTGGGGCCAACGTCCTGACTTTC. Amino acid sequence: CASSSPTGQTPFSLSGANVLTF.

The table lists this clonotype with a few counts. The CDR3 nucleotides read TGTGCCAGCAGCCAAGATGTTGCAGAGGGGAACACCATATATTTT. Residues: CASSQDVAEGNTIYF. The chain couples TRBV4-2 to TRBJ1-3, with D possibly TRBD1 on 5 matching bases. CDR3 size: 15 residues. V lost 0 bases to trimming and J lost 7 bases, with 13 bases between them. Germline lookup yields CDR1 LGHNA and CDR2 YNFKEQ.

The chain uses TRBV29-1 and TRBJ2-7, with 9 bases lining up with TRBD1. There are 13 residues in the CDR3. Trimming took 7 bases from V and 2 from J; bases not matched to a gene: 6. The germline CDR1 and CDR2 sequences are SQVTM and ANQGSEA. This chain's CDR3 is CSASGTGTYEQYF. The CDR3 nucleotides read TGCAGCGCTTCCGGGACAGGGACCTACGAGCAGTACTTC.

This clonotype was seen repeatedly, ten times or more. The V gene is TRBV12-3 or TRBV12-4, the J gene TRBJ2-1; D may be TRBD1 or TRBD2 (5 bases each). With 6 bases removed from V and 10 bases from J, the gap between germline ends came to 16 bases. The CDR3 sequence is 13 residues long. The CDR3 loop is CASRPSDRLEQFF. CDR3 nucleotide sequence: TGTGCCAGCAGACCGTCCGACAGACTAGAGCAGTTCTTC.

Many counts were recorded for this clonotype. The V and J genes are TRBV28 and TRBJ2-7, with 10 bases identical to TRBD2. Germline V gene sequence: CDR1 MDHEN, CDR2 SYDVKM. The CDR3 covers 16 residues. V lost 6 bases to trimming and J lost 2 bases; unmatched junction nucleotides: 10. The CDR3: CASSPPLAGVPYEQYF. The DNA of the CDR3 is TGTGCCAGCAGCCCCCCCCTAGCGGGAGTCCCCTACGAGCAGTACTTC.

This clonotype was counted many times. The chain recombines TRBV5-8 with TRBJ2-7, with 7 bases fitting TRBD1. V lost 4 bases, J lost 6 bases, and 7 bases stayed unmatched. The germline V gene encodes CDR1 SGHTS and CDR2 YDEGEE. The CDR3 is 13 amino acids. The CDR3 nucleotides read TGTGCCAGCAGCCGGAACAGGGGCGGCGAGCAGTACTTC. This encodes CASSRNRGGEQYF.

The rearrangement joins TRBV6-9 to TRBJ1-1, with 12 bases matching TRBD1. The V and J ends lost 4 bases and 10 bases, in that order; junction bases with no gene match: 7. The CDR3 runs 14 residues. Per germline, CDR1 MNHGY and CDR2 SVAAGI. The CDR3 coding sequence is TGTGCCAGCAGTTCACAGGGACAGGGGGCGAGAGCTTTCTTT. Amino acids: CASSSQGQGARAFF.

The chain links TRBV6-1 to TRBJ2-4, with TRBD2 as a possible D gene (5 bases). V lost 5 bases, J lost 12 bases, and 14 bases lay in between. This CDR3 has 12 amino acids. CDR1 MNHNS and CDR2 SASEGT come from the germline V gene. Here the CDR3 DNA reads TGTGCCAGCAGTCAACTAGTGCTCTATCAGTACTTC. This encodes CASSQLVLYQYF.

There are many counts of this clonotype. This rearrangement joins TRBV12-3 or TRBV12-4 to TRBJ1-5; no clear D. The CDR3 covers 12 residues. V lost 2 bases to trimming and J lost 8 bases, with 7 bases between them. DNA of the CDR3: TGTGCCAGCAGTTTAAGGAGGGAGCCCCAGCATTTT. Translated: CASSLRREPQHF.

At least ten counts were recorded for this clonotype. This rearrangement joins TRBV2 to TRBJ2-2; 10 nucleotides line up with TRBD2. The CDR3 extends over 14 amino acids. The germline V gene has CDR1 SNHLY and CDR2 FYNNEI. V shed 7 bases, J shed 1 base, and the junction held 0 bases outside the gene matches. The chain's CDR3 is CASKREGNTGELFF. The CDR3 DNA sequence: TGTGCCAGCAAGCGGGAGGGGAACACCGGGGAGCTGTTTTTT.

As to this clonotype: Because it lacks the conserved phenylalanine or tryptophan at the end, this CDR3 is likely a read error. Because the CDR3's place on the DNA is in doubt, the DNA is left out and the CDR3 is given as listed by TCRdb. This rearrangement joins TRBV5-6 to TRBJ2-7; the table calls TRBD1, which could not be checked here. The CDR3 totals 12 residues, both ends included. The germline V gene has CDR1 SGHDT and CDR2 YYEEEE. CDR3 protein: CASSLDRAETVL.

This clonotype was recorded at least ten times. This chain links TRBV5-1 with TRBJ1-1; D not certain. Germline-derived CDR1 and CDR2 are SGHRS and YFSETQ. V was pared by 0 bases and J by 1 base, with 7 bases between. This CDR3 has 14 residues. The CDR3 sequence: CASSLGSGNTEAFF. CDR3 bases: TGCGCCAGCAGCTTGGGGTCAGGGAACACTGAAGCTTTCTTT.

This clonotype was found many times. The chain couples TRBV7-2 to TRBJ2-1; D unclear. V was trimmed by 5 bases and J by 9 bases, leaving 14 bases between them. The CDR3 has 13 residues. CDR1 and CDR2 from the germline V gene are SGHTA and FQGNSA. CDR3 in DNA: TGTGCCAGCAGCGCATCTAAGGTCGGTGAGCAGTTCTTC. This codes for CASSASKVGEQFF.

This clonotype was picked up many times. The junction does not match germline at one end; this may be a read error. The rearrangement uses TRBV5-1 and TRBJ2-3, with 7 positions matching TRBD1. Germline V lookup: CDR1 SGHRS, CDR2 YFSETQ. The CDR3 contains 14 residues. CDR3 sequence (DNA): TGTGCCAGCAGTTCAGGGGGAGGCACAGATACGCAGTATTTT. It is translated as CASSSGGGTDTQYF. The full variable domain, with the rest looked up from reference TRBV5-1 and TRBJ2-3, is KAGVTQTPRYLIKTRGQQVTLSCSPISGHRSVSWYQQTPGQGLQFLFEYFSETQRNKGNFPGRFSGRQFSNSRSEMNVSTLELGDSALYLCASSSGGGTDTQYFGPGTRLTVL.

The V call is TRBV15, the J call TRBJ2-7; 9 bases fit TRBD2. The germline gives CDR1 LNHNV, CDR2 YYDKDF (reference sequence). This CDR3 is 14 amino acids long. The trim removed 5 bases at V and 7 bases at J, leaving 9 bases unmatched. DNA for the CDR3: TGTGCCACCAGCGGATGGCGGGAGGGGGATGAGCAGTACTTC. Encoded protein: CATSGWREGDEQYF.